The following is a T cell receptor beta chain sequence with its context. Trimming left V 2 bases short and J 5 bases short, with 12 bases between. The CDR3 is made up of 14 amino acids. Germline V gene sequence: CDR1 SNHLY, CDR2 FYNNEI. This record belongs to a study of sequential checkpoint blockade in melanoma. Repertoires were generated with immunoSEQ multiplex PCR, while TCRdb's copy carries only in-frame clones and drops some. Seen here are about 5,100 clones, around 75% observed once, and the top ten hold under 65%. Treatment meaning: randomized to nivolumab then ipilimumab (arm A) or the reverse (arm B). None of the patients previously received DNA-damaging chemotherapy. From thawed PBMCs, live CD3+CD8+ cells negative for CD19 and CD56 were sorted.

This clonotype was obtained from a human patient with melanoma. Some clones in this sample may be carry-over from other donors' samples. The input for sequencing was CD8+ T cells sorted from blood (inferred from file names), taken from a patient given nivolumab and ipilimumab in sequence. V is TRBV2 and J is TRBJ2-5; weak D call: TRBD1 (5 bases). The chain's CDR3 is CASSERQTSETQYF. CDR3 DNA: TGTGCCAGCAGTGAAAGACAGACTTCGGAGACCCAGTACTTC.